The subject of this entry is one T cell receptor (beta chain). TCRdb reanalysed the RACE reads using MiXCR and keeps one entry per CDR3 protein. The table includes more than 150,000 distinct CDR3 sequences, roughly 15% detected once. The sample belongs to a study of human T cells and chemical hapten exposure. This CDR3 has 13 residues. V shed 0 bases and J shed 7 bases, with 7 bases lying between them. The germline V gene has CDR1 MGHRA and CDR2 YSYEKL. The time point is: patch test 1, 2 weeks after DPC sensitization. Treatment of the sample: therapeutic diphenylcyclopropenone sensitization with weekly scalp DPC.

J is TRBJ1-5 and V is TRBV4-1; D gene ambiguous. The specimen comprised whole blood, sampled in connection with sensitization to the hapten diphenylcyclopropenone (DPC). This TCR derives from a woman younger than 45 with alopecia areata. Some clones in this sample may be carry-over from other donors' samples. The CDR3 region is CASSQDELQPQHF. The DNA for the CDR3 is TGCGCCAGCAGCCAAGATGAGTTACAGCCCCAGCATTTT.